A single sample is the source of the 32 T cell receptor beta chains below, sequenced in a study of blood T cell repertoires in COVID-19. Data came from immunoSEQ multiplex PCR; TCRdb stores just in-frame clones and leaves some out. The sample has about 140,000 clones, roughly 76% seen once. The sample consisted of peripheral blood. The origin of the receptors is a woman aged 45-60 years with active or convalescent COVID-19.

The chain recombines TRBV5-1 with TRBJ1-1, with 7 bases aligning to TRBD1. This CDR3 comprises 16 residues. Germline CDR1 SGHRS, CDR2 YFSETQ. Trimming took 4 bases from V and 0 from J; bases not matched to a gene: 9. The CDR3, as DNA: TGCGCCAGCAGCCCCGGGACAGCATCAATGAACACTGAAGCTTTCTTT. This gives the protein CASSPGTASMNTEAFF.

The chain is built from TRBV7-2 and TRBJ1-2, with D maybe TRBD1 (6 bases). CDR3 length: 13 residues. Per the germline V gene, CDR1 is SGHTA and CDR2 is FQGNSA. V was shortened by 6 bases and J by 5 bases, with 13 bases between the two germline ends. CDR3 DNA: TGTGCCAGCAGATCTACAGGGACGTATGGCTACACCTTC. Its translation: CASRSTGTYGYTF.

The chain has TRBV14 and TRBJ1-2; 10 bases are shared with TRBD1. With V trimmed by 5 bases and J by 8 bases, 14 bases remained unmatched. The CDR3 is made up of 16 amino acids. Germline loops: CDR1 SGHDN, CDR2 FVKESK. The CDR3 nucleotides read TGTGCCAGCAGCGCACCGGGACAGGGGCTTTACGACGGCTACACCTTC. It translates to CASSAPGQGLYDGYTF.

The CDR3, as DNA: TGTGCCAGCAGCAAAGCGCTTTTTGGACAGGGTGAGCAGTACTTC. This codes for CASSKALFGQGEQYF. The gene calls are TRBV21-1 and TRBJ2-7; the DNA was not used to check the table's D call, TRBD1. TRBV21-1 is listed as a pseudogene. The CDR3 has 15 residues.

V and J are TRBV7-9 and TRBJ1-1; possible D gene TRBD1, 6 bases. Germline-derived CDR1 and CDR2 are SEHNR and FQNEAQ (reference sequence). The CDR3 sequence is 14 residues long. V lost 8 bases, J lost 8 bases, and 21 bases lay in between. The CDR3 loop reads CASPGTKRQPEAFF. DNA for the CDR3: TGTGCCAGCCCCGGGACAAAACGTCAGCCCGAAGCTTTCTTT.

The chain carries TRBV6-2 or TRBV6-3 and TRBJ1-2; D remains unclear. V was trimmed by 5 bases and J by 8 bases, leaving 15 bases between them. The CDR3 runs to 13 residues. Germline CDR1 and CDR2: MNHEY and SVGEGT. In DNA form, the CDR3 reads TGTGCCAGCAGTCCGGAGGTTGCCTGGGGCTACACCTTC. Its protein is CASSPEVAWGYTF.

The chain uses TRBV19 and TRBJ1-1; D gene unclear. Trimming left V 1 base short and J 3 bases short, with 9 bases between. The length of the CDR3 is 14 residues. Germline values: CDR1 LNHDA, CDR2 SQIVND (reference sequence). CDR3 nucleotides: TGTGCCAGTAGTATAGGAGGCTCCTACACTGAAGCTTTCTTT. Protein sequence: CASSIGGSYTEAFF.

The chain couples TRBV3-1 (or the pseudogene TRBV3-2) to TRBJ2-1, with 7 bases that match TRBD2. This CDR3 comprises 16 residues. CDR1 and CDR2 (germline): LGHDT, YNNKEL (reference sequence). With V trimmed by 0 bases and J by 5 bases, 7 bases remained unmatched. The CDR3 loop is CASSQDKLADHNEQFF. The CDR3, as DNA: TGTGCCAGCAGCCAAGATAAGCTAGCGGACCACAATGAGCAGTTCTTC.

The chain recombines TRBV27 with TRBJ2-2; 7 nucleotides agree with TRBD1. The ends lost 7 bases at V and 5 bases at J; junction bases unmatched: 7. The germline V gene has CDR1 MNHEY and CDR2 SMNVEV (reference sequence). CDR3 length: 14 residues. The CDR3 DNA follows: TGTGCCAGCAAACTACAGGGGTCGACCGGGGAGCTGTTTTTT. Translated: CASKLQGSTGELFF.

V gene TRBV5-1 combines with J gene TRBJ2-1; 7 bases are shared with TRBD2. The length of the CDR3 is 17 residues. Germline V gene lookup returns CDR1 SGHRS and CDR2 YFSETQ. With V trimmed by 1 base and J by 3 bases, 10 bases remained unmatched. CDR3 protein: CASSLMSGGGSYNEQFF. DNA for the CDR3: TGCGCCAGCAGCTTGATGTCTGGCGGGGGAAGCTACAATGAGCAGTTCTTC.

The rearrangement joins TRBV3-1 (or the pseudogene TRBV3-2) to TRBJ1-2; D not resolved. Germline CDR1 and CDR2: LGHDT and YNNKEL (reference sequence). V was trimmed by 1 base and J by 2 bases, leaving 14 bases between them. This CDR3 spans 16 amino acids. The CDR3 region is CASSQAEGRGNYGYTF. CDR3 DNA sequence: TGTGCCAGCAGCCAAGCGGAGGGCCGCGGAAACTATGGCTACACCTTC.

The CDR3 DNA reads as TGTGCCAGTAGTATAGATCTAGCGGGAGGGCCGCGTGAGCAGTTCTTC. Encoded protein: CASSIDLAGGPREQFF. V and J are TRBV19 and TRBJ2-1; 12 bases line up with TRBD2. The CDR3 has 16 amino acids. The V and J ends lost 0 bases and 9 bases, in that order; junction bases with no gene match: 6. CDR1 is LNHDA and CDR2 is SQIVND in the germline V gene (reference sequence).

The chain carries TRBV6-1 and TRBJ2-5; 11 nucleotides agree with TRBD2. V shed 2 bases and J 4 bases; nucleotides not matched to a gene: 6. The CDR3 runs to 16 residues. CDR1 is MNHNS and CDR2 is SASEGT in the germline V gene. CDR3 nucleotides: TGTGCCAGCAGTGAATTCCCTAGCGGGGGGACAGAGACCCAGTACTTC. Amino acids: CASSEFPSGGTETQYF.

The chain combines TRBV28 with TRBJ1-1; D perhaps matches TRBD1 (6 bases). The CDR3 covers 15 residues. Germline lookup yields CDR1 MDHEN and CDR2 SYDVKM. Trimming left V 6 bases short and J 1 base short, with 15 bases between. For the CDR3, the DNA is TGTGCCAGCAGCCCACCAGGGGTAGGGAACACTGAAGCTTTCTTT. Translating gives CASSPPGVGNTEAFF.

This chain links TRBV7-9 with TRBJ1-6; 7 bases are a match to TRBD1. There are 14 residues in the CDR3. Germline V gene sequence: CDR1 SEHNR, CDR2 FQNEAQ (reference sequence). Germline trimming cut 4 bases from V and 10 bases from J; bases unmatched to any gene: 7. This CDR3 is CASSSRQGNSPLHF. The CDR3 nucleotides are TGTGCCAGCAGCTCTAGACAGGGAAACTCACCCCTCCACTTT.

The chain recombines TRBV30 with TRBJ2-5, with a tentative D call TRBD2 (7 bases). Trimming removed 2 bases from V and 2 bases from J, with 15 bases in between. The germline V gene has CDR1 GTSNPN and CDR2 SVGIG (reference sequence). The CDR3 is 15 residues long. The CDR3 spells CAWSSAGAAQETQYF. The DNA for the CDR3 is TGTGCCTGGAGTTCGGCGGGGGCCGCACAAGAGACCCAGTACTTC.

This clone was seen a handful of times. The gene calls are TRBV9 and TRBJ1-2; 9 bases map to TRBD1. Germline CDR1 and CDR2: SGDLS and YYNGEE. The ends lost 0 bases at V and 8 bases at J; junction bases unmatched: 5. This CDR3 has 14 residues. This chain's CDR3 is CASSVDHRGQGYTF. The DNA of the CDR3 is TGTGCCAGCAGCGTAGACCACAGGGGGCAGGGCTACACCTTC.

The chain joins TRBV20-1 to TRBJ2-7, with TRBD1 matching 10 bases. The ends lost 3 bases at V and 2 bases at J; junction bases unmatched: 10. The CDR3 has 16 residues. The germline V gene encodes CDR1 DFQATT and CDR2 SNEGSKA (reference sequence). The DNA of the CDR3 is TGCAGTGCTAGTGCCGGGACAGGGGTTGGACCCTACGAGCAGTACTTC. Translated, it gives CSASAGTGVGPYEQYF.

V usage is TRBV4-1 and J usage is TRBJ2-1, with 7 bases lining up with TRBD2. The CDR3 sequence is 18 residues long. Trimming removed 0 bases from V and 0 bases from J; junction bases left unmatched: 8. Germline CDR1 reads MGHRA; CDR2 reads YSYEKL. This CDR3 is CASSQDPVGGSSYNEQFF. For the CDR3, the DNA is TGCGCCAGCAGCCAAGACCCGGTGGGCGGGAGCTCCTACAATGAGCAGTTCTTC.

The V and J genes are TRBV30 and TRBJ2-5, with D perhaps matching TRBD2 (5 bases). CDR1 GTSNPN and CDR2 SVGIG come from the germline V gene (reference sequence). The CDR3 spans 15 residues. The V end lost 2 bases, the J end lost 5 bases, and 18 bases lay between the germline ends. CDR3 bases: TGTGCCTGGAGTCGGTACCTCGAGGGAAGGGAGACCCAGTACTTC. Translation gives CAWSRYLEGRETQYF.

V gene TRBV3-1 (or the pseudogene TRBV3-2) combines with J gene TRBJ1-1; weak D call: TRBD1 (6 bases). CDR1 is LGHDT and CDR2 is YNNKEL in the germline V gene (reference sequence). Trimming removed 1 base from V and 8 bases from J, with 8 bases in between. This CDR3 has 12 residues. As DNA, the CDR3 is TGTGCCAGCAGCCAAGCGGACAGCGAAGCTTTCTTT. Translating gives CASSQADSEAFF.

The rearrangement joins TRBV28 to TRBJ1-2; no clear D. Per germline, CDR1 MDHEN and CDR2 SYDVKM. The V end was cut by 5 bases, the J end by 6 bases, with 16 bases between. The CDR3 contains 14 residues. The CDR3 is CASSNNDAGDGYTF. CDR3 nucleotides: TGTGCCAGCAGTAATAATGATGCGGGCGATGGCTACACCTTC.

The chain combines TRBV11-3 with TRBJ2-2; D unresolved. Trimming removed 4 bases from V and 3 bases from J, with 9 bases in between. The CDR3 totals 14 residues. Germline values: CDR1 SGHNT, CDR2 YENEEA. DNA for the CDR3: TGTGCCAGCAGCTGGAGTTGGGACACCGGGGAGCTGTTTTTT. Translating it yields CASSWSWDTGELFF. The variable domain in full, with the rest retrieved from reference TRBV11-3 and TRBJ2-2, is EAGVVQSPRYKIIEKKQPVAFWCNPISGHNTLYWYLQNLGQGPELLIRYENEEAVDDSQLPKDRFSAERLKGVDSTLKIQPAELGDSAVYLCASSWSWDTGELFFGEGSRLTVL.

As for this clone: The sample carries other DNA sequences with the same CDR3. This rearrangement joins TRBV12-3 or TRBV12-4 to TRBJ1-5; 9 nucleotides align to TRBD1. After removal of 4 bases from V and 7 bases from J, the junction contained 2 bases not matched to a gene. This CDR3 spans 13 amino acids. The CDR3 DNA reads TGTGCCAGCAGTTCAGACAGGGGGCAGCCCCAGCATTTT. It is translated as CASSSDRGQPQHF.

The V call is TRBV29-1, the J call TRBJ1-5; 7 bases are shared with TRBD1. This CDR3 is built from 14 residues. Losses at the gene ends were 8 bases for V and 2 bases for J; bases not matched to a gene: 9. Germline assignment: CDR1 SQVTM and CDR2 ANQGSEA. For the CDR3, the DNA is TGCAGCACACGTTCAGGGGGAGGCAATCAGCCCCAGCATTTT. Its translation: CSTRSGGGNQPQHF.

This clone occurred once. The chain uses TRBV3-1 (or the pseudogene TRBV3-2) and TRBJ1-2, with D maybe TRBD1 (6 bases). The germline V and J ends were trimmed by 5 bases and 0 bases, with 10 bases remaining between them. Looked up from germline, CDR1 is LGHDT and CDR2 is YNNKEL (reference sequence). The CDR3 is 14 residues long. The CDR3 coding sequence is TGTGCCAGCAGCAGGGACAAGCCTAACTATGGCTACACCTTC. This encodes CASSRDKPNYGYTF.

The genes are TRBV18 and TRBJ1-5; D unclear. The CDR3 spans 13 residues. The V gene's germline CDR1 is KGHSH and CDR2 LQKENI. V lost 6 bases to trimming and J lost 1 base, with 7 bases between them. CDR3 in DNA: TGTGCCAGCTCCGCCCAGAGCAATCAGCCCCAGCATTTT. Its translation: CASSAQSNQPQHF.

V and J are TRBV7-2 and TRBJ1-2; 7 bases map to TRBD1. Germline V gene lookup returns CDR1 SGHTA and CDR2 FQGNSA. The CDR3 spans 15 residues. The J segment lost 1 base and the V segment lost 5 bases, leaving 7 bases of the junction unmatched. In DNA, the CDR3 is TGTGCCAGCAGCGCGTACAGGGGTGATAACTATGGCTACACCTTC. Translated: CASSAYRGDNYGYTF.

The chain recombines TRBV11-1 with TRBJ1-1, with 7 bases aligning to TRBD1. Trimming cost V 5 bases and J 4 bases; bases outside gene matches: 13. Germline CDR1 SGHAT, CDR2 FQDESV (reference sequence). The CDR3 consists of 16 residues. The CDR3 here is CASSRKTGLRGTEAFF. CDR3 DNA sequence: TGTGCCAGCAGCCGAAAGACAGGGTTGAGGGGCACTGAAGCTTTCTTT.

The chain uses TRBV19 and TRBJ2-2; 9 bases align to TRBD2. V dropped 2 bases and J dropped 4; count of bases not matched to a gene: 11. Looked up from germline, CDR1 is LNHDA and CDR2 is SQIVND (reference sequence). CDR3 length: 18 residues. The DNA of the CDR3 is TGTGCCAGTAGTATACCTAGCGGGATTCCGTTAGTCACCGGGGAGCTGTTTTTT. Encoded protein: CASSIPSGIPLVTGELFF.

This chain connects TRBV27 to TRBJ1-1, with 7 bases lining up with TRBD1. The germline V gene has CDR1 MNHEY and CDR2 SMNVEV (reference sequence). V gave up 4 bases and J gave up 5 bases; unmatched junction bases: 13. The CDR3 is 16 residues long. CDR3 in amino acids: CASSYQRGPCFTEAFF. CDR3 DNA: TGTGCCAGCAGTTATCAGAGGGGGCCCTGTTTTACTGAAGCTTTCTTT.

The V gene is TRBV28, the J gene TRBJ1-6; D is undetermined. This CDR3 region has 16 residues. V was trimmed by 6 bases and J by 8 bases, leaving 20 bases between them. Germline V gene data show CDR1 as MDHEN and CDR2 as SYDVKM. CDR3 protein: CASSPSRSGFYSPLHF. Here the CDR3 DNA reads TGTGCCAGCAGCCCCTCCAGGTCAGGCTTTTATTCACCCCTCCACTTT. The whole variable domain, filled in from reference TRBV28 and TRBJ1-6, reads DVKVTQSSRYLVKRTGEKVFLECVQDMDHENMFWYRQDPGLGLRLIYFSYDVKMKEKGDIPEGYSVSREKKERFSLILESASTNQTSMYLCASSPSRSGFYSPLHFGNGTRLTVT.